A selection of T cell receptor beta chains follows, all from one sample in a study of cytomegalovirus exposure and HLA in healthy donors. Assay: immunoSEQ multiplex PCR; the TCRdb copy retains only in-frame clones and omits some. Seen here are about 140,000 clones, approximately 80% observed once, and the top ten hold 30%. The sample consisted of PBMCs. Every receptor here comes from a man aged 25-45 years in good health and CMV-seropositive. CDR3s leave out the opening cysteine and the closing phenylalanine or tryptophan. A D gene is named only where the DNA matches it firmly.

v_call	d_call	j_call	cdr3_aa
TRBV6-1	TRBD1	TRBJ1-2	ASSSTGVISGYT
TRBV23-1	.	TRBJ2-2	ASTRQRRDTGELF
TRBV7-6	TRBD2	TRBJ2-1	ASSLVYAGGTYNEQF
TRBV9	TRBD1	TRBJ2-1	ASSVSLGQGYNEQF
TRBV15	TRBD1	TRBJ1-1	ATSRDRGREAF
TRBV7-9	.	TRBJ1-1	ASSFEGADTEAF
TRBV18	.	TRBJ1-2	ASSPTGAVGYT
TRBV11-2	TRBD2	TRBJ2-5	ASSFGSGLGGQETQY
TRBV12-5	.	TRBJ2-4	ASGLSGAEIQY
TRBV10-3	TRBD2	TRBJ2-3	ATSGGADTQY
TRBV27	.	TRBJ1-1	ASLPRRGVNTEAF
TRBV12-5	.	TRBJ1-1	ASGLAILGVGGTEAF
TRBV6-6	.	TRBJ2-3	ASSTRDTQY
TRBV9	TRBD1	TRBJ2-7	ASSVDLSVTGGEQY
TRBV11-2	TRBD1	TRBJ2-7	ATGTGGSYEQY
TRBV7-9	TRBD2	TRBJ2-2	ASSLGGLGIGELF
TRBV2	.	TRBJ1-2	ASSEVKGLSGYT
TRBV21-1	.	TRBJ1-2	ASSKEGGQPYGYT
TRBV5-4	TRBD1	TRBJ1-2	ASKQLDREYGYT
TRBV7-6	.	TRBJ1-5	ASSLEGSWNGPQH
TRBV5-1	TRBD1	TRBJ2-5	ASSLGQGGETQY
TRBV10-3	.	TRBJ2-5	AISEGQQETQY
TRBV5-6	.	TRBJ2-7	ASSSRPGLTYEQY
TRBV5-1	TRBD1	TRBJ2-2	ASSLSTGGYGGELF
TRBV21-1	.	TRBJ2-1	ATPGTGGNNEQF
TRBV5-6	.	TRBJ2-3	ASSFSPGTSTDTQY
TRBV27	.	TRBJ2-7	ASSFGQGNEQY
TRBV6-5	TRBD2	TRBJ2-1	ASSYLGLAGNNEQF
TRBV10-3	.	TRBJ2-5	AISVQETQY
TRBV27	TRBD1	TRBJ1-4	ASSPRQGPTNEKLF
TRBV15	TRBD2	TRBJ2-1	ATSKRGLVPNEQF
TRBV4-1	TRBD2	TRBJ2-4	ASSHPPSGRKNIQY
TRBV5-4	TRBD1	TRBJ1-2	ASSRDRGNYGYT
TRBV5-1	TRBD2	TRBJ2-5	ASSFGGGQETQY
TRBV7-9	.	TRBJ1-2	ASSWGQGYGYT